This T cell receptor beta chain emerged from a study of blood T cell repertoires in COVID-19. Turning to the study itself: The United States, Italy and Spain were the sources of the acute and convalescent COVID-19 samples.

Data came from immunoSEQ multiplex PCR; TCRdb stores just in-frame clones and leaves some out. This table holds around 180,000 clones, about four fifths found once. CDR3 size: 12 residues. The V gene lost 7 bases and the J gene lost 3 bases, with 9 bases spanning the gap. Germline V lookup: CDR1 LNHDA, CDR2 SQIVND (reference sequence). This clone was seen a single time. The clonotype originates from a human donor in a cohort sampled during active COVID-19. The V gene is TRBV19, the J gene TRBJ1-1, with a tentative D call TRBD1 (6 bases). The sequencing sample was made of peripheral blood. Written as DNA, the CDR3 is TGTGCCAGTAACAACAGGGACACTGAAGCTTTCTTT. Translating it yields CASNNRDTEAFF. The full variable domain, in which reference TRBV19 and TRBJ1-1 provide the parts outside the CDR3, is DGGITQSPKYLFRKEGQNVTLSCEQNLNHDAMYWYRQDPGQGLRLIYYSQIVNDFQKGDIAEGYSVSREKKESFPLTVTSAQKNPTAFYLCASNNRDTEAFFGQGTRLTVV.